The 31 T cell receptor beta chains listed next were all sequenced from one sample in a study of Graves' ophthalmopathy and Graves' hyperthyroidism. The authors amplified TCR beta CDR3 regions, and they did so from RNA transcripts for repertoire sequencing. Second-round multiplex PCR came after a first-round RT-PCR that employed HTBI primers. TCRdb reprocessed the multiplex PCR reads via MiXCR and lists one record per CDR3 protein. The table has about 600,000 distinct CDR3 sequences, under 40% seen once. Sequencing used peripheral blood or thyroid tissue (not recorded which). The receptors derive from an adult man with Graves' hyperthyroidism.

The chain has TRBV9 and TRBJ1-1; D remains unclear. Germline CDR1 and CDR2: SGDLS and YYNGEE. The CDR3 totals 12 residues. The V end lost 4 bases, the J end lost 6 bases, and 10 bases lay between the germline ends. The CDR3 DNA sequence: TGTGCCAGCAGCCCTGCGACGCCTGAAGCTTTCTTT. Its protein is CASSPATPEAFF.

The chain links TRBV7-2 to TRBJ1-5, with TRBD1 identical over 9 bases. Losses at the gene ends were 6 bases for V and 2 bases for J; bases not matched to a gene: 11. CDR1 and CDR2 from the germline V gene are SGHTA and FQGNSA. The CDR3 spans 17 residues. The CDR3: CASSLLDRGTGNQPQHF. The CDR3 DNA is TGTGCCAGCAGTTTATTGGACAGGGGCACGGGCAATCAGCCCCAGCATTTT.

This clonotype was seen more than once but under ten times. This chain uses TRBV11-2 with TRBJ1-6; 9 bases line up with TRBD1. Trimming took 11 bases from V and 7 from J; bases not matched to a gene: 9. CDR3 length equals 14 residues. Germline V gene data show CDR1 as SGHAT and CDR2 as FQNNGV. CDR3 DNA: TGTGCCTGGAGAAGGACAGGGGTGAATTCACCCCTCCACTTT. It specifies CAWRRTGVNSPLHF.

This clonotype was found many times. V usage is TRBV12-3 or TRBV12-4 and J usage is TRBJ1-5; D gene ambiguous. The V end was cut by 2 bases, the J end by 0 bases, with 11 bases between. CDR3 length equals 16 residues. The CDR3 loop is CASSLLRAYSNQPQHF. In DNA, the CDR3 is TGTGCCAGCAGTTTATTGCGGGCTTATAGCAATCAGCCCCAGCATTTT.

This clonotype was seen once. The DNA for the CDR3 is TGCGCCAGCAGCTTGAGCAGGGCTGGAACTAATGAAAAACTGTTTTTT. Translated, it gives CASSLSRAGTNEKLFF. The chain carries TRBV5-1 and TRBJ1-4, with a weak D call TRBD1 (5 bases). With 1 base removed from V and 1 base from J, the gap between germline ends came to 11 bases. The CDR3 has 16 amino acids. The germline gives CDR1 SGHRS, CDR2 YFSETQ.

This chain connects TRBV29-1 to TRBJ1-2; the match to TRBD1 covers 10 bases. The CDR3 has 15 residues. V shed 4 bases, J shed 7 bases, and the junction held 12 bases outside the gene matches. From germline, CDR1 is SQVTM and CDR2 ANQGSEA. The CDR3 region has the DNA TGCAGCGTTGCGGCGCGACAGGGGGCAAATTTTGGCTACACCTTC. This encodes CSVAARQGANFGYTF.

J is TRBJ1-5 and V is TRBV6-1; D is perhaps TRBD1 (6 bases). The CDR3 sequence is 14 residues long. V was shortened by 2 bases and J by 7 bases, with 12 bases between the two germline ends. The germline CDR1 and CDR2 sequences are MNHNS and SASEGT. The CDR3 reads CASSERGGRQPQHF. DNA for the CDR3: TGTGCCAGCAGTGAAAGAGGGGGGCGACAGCCCCAGCATTTT.

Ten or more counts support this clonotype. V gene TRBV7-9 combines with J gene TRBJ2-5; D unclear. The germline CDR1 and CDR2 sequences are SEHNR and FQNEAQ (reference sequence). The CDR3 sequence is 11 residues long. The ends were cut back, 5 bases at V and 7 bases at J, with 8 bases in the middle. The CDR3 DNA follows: TGTGCCAGCAGCCCCTCCTGGACCCAGTACTTC. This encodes CASSPSWTQYF.

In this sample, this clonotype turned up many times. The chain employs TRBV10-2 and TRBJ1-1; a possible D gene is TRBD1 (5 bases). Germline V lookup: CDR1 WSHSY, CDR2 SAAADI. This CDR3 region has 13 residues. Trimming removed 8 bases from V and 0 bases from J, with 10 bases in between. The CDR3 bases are TGCGCCAGCGGGAGACAGTTGAACACTGAAGCTTTCTTT. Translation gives CASGRQLNTEAFF.

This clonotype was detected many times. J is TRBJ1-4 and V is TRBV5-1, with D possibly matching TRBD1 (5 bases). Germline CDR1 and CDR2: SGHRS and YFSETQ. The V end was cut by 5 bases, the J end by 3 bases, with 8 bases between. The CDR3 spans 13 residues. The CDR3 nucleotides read TGCGCCAGCAGACTGGGGGCTAATGAAAAACTGTTTTTT. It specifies CASRLGANEKLFF.

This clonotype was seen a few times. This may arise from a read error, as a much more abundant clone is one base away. The CDR3 DNA follows: TGTGCCAGCAGCCCCGGACAGGGCCGGCATCAGCCCCAGCATTTT. Translated: CASSPGQGRHQPQHF. The chain is built from TRBV5-5 and TRBJ1-5, with 8 nucleotides matching TRBD1. The CDR3 is 15 residues long. Germline assignment: CDR1 SGHKS and CDR2 YYEKEE (reference sequence). With 4 bases clipped from V and 5 bases from J, the junction kept 8 bases outside the gene matches. Full variable domain (missing parts from reference TRBV5-5 and TRBJ1-5): DAGVTQSPTHLIKTRGQQVTLRCSPISGHKSVSWYQQVLGQGPQFIFQYYEKEERGRGNFPDRFSARQFPNYSSELNVNALLLGDSALYLCASSPGQGRHQPQHFGDGTRLSIL.

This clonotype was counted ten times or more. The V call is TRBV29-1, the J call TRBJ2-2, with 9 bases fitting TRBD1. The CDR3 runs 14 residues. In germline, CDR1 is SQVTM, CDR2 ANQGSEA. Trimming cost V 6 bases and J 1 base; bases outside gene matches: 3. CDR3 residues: CSVDRGENTGELFF. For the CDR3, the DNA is TGCAGCGTCGACAGGGGGGAGAACACCGGGGAGCTGTTTTTT.

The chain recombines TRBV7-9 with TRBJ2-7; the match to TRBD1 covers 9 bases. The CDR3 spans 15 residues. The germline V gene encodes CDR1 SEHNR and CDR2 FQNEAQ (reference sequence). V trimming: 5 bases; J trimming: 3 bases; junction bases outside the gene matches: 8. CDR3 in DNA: TGTGCCAGCAGCCCTTCCTGGGACAGGGACTACGAGCAGTACTTC. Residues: CASSPSWDRDYEQYF.

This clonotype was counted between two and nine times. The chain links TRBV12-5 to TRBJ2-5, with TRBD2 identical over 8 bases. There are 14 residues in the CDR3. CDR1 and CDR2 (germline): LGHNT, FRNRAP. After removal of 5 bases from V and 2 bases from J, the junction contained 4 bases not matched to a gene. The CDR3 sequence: CASGLSGNQETQYF. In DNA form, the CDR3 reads TGTGCTAGTGGTCTTAGCGGGAATCAAGAGACCCAGTACTTC.

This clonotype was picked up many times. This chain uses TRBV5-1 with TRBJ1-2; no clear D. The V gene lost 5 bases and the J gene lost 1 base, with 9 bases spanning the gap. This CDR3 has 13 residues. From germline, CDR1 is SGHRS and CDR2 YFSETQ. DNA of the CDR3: TGCGCCAGCAGTTCGAGAGTTAACTATGGCTACACCTTC. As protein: CASSSRVNYGYTF.

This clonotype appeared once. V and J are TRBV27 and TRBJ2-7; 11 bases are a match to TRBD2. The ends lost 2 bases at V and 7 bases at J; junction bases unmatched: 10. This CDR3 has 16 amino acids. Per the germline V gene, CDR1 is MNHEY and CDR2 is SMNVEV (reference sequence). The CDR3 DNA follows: TGTGCCAGCAGTTTAGGACTGACTAGCGGGACGGGGGAGCAGTACTTC. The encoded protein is CASSLGLTSGTGEQYF.

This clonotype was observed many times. Here the CDR3 DNA reads TGTGCCAGCAGCCAACGTGACGGGCTTGGAGGCTACACCTTC. Encoded protein: CASSQRDGLGGYTF. The chain is built from TRBV4-2 and TRBJ1-2; D gene ambiguous. Germline CDR1 is LGHNA and CDR2 is YNFKEQ. The CDR3 length is 14 residues. With 2 bases removed from V and 8 bases from J, the gap between germline ends came to 15 bases.

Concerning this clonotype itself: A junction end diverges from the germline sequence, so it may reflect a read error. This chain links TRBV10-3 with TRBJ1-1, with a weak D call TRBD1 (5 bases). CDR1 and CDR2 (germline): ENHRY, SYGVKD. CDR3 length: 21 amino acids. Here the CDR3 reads CASSYSSPGYGRISMNTEAFF. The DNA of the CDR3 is TGTGCCAGCAGTTACTCGAGCCCAGGGTATGGGAGAATTTCCATGAACACTGAAGCTTTCTTT.

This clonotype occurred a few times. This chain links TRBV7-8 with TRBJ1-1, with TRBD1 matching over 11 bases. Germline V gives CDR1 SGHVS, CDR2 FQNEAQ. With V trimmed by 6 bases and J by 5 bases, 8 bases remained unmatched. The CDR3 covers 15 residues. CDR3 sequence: CASSETRDRGTEAFF. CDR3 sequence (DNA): TGTGCCAGCAGTGAGACCCGGGACAGGGGGACTGAAGCTTTCTTT.

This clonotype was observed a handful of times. CDR3 bases: TGCAGTGCTACGACTAACCAAGAGACCCAGTACTTC. Its protein product is CSATTNQETQYF. The gene calls are TRBV20-1 and TRBJ2-5, with D perhaps TRBD2 (5 bases). Per the germline V gene, CDR1 is DFQATT and CDR2 is SNEGSKA (reference sequence). The CDR3 has 12 residues. V shed 4 bases and J shed 0 bases, with 6 bases lying between them.

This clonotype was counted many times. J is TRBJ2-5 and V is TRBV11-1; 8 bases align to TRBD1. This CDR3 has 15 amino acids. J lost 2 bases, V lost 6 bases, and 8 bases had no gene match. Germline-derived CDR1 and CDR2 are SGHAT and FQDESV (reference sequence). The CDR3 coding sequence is TGTGCCAGCAGGGATACAGGGGGGCTACAAGAGACCCAGTACTTC. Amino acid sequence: CASRDTGGLQETQYF.

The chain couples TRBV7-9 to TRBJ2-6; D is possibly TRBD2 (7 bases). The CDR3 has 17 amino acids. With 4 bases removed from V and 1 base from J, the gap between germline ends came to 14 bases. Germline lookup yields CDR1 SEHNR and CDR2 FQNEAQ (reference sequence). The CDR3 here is CASSSPGGQSGANVLTF. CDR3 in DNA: TGTGCCAGCAGCTCCCCCGGGGGGCAGTCTGGGGCCAACGTCCTGACTTTC.

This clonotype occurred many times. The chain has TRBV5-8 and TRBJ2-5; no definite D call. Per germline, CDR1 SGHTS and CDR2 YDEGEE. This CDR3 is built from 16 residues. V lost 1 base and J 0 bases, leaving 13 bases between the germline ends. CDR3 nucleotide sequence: TGTGCCAGCAGCTTGTTCCTTCCCAATAACCAAGAGACCCAGTACTTC. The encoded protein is CASSLFLPNNQETQYF.

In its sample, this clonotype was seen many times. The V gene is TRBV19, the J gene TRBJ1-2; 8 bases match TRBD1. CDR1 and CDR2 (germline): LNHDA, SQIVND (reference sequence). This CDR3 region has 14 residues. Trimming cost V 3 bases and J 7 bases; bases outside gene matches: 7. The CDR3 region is CASSMSWQGAGYTF. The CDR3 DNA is TGTGCCAGTAGTATGAGTTGGCAGGGGGCTGGCTACACCTTC.

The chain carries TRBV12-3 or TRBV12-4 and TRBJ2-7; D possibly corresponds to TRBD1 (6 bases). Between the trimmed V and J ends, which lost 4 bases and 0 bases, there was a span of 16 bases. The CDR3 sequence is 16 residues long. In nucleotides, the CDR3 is TGTGCCAGCAGTTATGCCGGGACATCTTTCTCCTACGAGCAGTACTTC. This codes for CASSYAGTSFSYEQYF.

CDR3 amino acids: CSVERPFF. In nucleotides, the CDR3 is TGCAGCGTTGAAAGACCGTTTTTT. The chain combines TRBV29-1 with TRBJ1-4; D unresolved. Germline V lookup: CDR1 SQVTM, CDR2 ANQGSEA. Trimming removed 2 bases from V and 16 bases from J, with 5 bases in between. The CDR3 has 8 residues.

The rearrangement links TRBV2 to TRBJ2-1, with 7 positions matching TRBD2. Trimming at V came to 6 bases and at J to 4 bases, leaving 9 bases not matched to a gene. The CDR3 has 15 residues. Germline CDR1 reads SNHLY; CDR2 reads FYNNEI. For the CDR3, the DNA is TGTGCCAGCAGGCCTGGACTAGATCGTTACAATGAGCAGTTCTTC. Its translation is CASRPGLDRYNEQFF.

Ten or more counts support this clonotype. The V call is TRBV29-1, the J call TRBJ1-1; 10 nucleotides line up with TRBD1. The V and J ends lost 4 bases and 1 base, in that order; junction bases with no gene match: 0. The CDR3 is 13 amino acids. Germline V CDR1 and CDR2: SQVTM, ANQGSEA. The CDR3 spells CSVGQGANTEAFF. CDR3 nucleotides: TGCAGCGTTGGACAGGGGGCGAACACTGAAGCTTTCTTT.

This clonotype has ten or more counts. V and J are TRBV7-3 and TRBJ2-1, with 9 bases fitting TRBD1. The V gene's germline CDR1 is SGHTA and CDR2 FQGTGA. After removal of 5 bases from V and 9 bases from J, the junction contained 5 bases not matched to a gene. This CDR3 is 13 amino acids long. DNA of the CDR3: TGTGCCAGCAGCAGTACGACAGGGGGTGAGCAGTTCTTC. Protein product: CASSSTTGGEQFF.

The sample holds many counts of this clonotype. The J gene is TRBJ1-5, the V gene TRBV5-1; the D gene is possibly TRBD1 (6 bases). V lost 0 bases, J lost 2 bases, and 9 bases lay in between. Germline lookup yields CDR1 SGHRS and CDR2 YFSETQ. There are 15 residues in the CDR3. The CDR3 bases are TGCGCCAGCAGCTTGGAAGGACAGCGCAATCAGCCCCAGCATTTT. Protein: CASSLEGQRNQPQHF.

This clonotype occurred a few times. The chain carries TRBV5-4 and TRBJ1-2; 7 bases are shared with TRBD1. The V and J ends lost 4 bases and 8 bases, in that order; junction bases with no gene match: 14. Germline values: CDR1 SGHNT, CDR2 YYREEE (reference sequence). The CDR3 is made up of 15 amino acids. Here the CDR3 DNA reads TGTGCCAGCAGCGGAGGCGGGTGGAGGGGGCAAGGCTACACCTTC. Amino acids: CASSGGGWRGQGYTF.